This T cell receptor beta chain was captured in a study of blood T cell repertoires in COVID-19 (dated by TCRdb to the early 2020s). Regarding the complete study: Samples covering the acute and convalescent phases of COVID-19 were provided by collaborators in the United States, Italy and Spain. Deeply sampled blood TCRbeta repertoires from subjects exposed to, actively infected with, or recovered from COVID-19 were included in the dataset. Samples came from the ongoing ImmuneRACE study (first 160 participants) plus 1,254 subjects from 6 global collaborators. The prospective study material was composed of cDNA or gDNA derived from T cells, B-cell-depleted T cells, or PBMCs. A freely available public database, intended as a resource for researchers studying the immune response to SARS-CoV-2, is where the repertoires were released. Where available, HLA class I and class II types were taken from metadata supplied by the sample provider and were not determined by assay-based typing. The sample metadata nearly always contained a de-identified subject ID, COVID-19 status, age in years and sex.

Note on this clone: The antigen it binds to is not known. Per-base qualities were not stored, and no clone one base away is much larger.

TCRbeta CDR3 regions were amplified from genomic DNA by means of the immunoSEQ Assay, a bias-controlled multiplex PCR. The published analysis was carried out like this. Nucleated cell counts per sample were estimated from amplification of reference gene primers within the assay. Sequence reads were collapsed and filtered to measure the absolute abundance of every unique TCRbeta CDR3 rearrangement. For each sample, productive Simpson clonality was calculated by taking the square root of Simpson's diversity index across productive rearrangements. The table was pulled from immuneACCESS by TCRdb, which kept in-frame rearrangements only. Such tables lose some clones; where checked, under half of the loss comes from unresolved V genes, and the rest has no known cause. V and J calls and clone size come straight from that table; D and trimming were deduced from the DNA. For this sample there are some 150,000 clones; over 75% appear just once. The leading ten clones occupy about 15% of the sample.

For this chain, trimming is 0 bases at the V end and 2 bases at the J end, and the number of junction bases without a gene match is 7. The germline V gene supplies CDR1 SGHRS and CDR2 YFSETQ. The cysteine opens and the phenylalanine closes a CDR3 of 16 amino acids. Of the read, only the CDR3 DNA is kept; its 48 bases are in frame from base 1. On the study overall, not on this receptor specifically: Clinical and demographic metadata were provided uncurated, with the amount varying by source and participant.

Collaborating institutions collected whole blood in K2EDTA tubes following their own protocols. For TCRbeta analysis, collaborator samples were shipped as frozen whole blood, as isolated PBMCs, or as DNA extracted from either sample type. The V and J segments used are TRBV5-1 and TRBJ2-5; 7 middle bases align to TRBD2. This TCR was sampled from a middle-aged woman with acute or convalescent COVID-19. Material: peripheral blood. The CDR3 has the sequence CASSLGALAVQETQYF. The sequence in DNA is TGCGCCAGCAGCTTGGGTGCCCTAGCGGTTCAAGAGACCCAGTACTTC.